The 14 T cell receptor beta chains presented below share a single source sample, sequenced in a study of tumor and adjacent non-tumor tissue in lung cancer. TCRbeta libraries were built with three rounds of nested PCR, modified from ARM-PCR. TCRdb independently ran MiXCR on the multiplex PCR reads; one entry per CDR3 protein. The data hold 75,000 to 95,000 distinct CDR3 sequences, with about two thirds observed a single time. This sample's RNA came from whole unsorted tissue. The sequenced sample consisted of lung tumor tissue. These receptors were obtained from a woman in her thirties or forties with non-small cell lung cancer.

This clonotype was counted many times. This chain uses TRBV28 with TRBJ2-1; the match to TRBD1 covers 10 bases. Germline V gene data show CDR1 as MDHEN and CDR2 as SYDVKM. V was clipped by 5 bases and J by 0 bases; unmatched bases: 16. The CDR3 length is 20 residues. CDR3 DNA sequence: TGTGCCAGCAGTCCACTGGACAGGGGGGCCCGGGGGGACTCCTACAATGAGCAGTTCTTC. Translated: CASSPLDRGARGDSYNEQFF.

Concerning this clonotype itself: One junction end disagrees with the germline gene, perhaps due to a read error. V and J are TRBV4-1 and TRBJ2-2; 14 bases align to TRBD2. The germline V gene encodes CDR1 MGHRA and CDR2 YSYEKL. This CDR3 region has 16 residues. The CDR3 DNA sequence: TGTGCCAGCAACTCGGGACTAGCGGGAGCGGTTGGGGAGCCATTTTTT. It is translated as CASNSGLAGAVGEPFF.

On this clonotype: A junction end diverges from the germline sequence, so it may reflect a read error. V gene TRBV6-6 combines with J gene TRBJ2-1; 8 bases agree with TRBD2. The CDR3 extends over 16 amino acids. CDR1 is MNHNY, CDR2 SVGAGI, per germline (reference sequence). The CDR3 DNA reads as TGTGCCAGCAGAGCCCGGGGGGGGAAAAGTGTCAATGAACAGTTCTTC. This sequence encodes CASRARGGKSVNEQFF.

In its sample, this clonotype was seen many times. The CDR3 DNA follows: TGTGCCTGGTCCCTGGGCGGACCGGGACAGTTAACTTATAGCAATCAGCCCCAGCATTTT. Amino acids: CAWSLGGPGQLTYSNQPQHF. This chain connects TRBV30 to TRBJ1-5; the match to TRBD1 covers 7 bases. The V gene's germline CDR1 is GTSNPN and CDR2 SVGIG (reference sequence). V lost 5 bases, J lost 0 bases, and 22 bases stayed unmatched. This CDR3 has 20 amino acids.

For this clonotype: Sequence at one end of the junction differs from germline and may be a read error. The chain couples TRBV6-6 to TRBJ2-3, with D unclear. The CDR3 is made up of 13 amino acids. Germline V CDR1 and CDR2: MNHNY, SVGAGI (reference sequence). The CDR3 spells CASNYSPPDTQYF. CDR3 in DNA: TGTGCCAGCAATTACTCCCCCCCAGATACACAGTATTTT.

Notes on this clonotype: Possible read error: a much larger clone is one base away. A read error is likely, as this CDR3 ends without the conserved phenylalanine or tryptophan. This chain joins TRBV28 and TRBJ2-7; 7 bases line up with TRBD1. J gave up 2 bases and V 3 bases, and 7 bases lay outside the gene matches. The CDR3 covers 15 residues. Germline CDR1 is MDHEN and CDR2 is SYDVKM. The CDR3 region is CASSFQTGLPYEQYL. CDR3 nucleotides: TGTGCCAGCAGTTTCCAGACAGGGCTACCCTACGAGCAGTACTTG.

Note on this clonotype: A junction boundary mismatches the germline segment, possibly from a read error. CDR3 nucleotide sequence: TGTGGCAGCAGCAAGACAGTAGCTACACTGTACAATGAGCAGTTCTTC. Encoded protein: CGSSKTVATLYNEQFF. V and J are TRBV11-2 and TRBJ2-1; D might be TRBD1 (5 bases). This CDR3 is 16 amino acids long. Germline assignment: CDR1 SGHAT and CDR2 FQNNGV.

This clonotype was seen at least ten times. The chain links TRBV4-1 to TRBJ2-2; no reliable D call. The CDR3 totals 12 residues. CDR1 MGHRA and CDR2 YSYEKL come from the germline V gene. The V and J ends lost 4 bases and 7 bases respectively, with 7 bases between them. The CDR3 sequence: CASSRTGGELFF. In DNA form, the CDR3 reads TGCGCCAGCAGCCGGACCGGCGGGGAGCTGTTTTTT.

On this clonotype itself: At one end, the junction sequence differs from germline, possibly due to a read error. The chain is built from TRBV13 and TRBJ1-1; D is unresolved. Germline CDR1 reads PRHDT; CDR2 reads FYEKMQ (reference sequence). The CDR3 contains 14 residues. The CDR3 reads CDSSPVAVNTEAFF. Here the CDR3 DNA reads TGTGACAGCAGCCCGGTGGCAGTGAATACTGAAGCTTTCTTT.

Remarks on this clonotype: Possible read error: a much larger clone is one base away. The CDR3 DNA follows: TGCAGTGCGCAAAACCGGGACAGGGGAACCCACGAGCAGTACTTC. Encoded protein: CSAQNRDRGTHEQYF. The chain links TRBV20-1 to TRBJ2-7, with TRBD1 matching over 10 bases. This CDR3 has 15 amino acids. J lost 5 bases, V lost 6 bases, and 13 bases had no gene match. Germline CDR1 and CDR2: DFQATT and SNEGSKA (reference sequence).

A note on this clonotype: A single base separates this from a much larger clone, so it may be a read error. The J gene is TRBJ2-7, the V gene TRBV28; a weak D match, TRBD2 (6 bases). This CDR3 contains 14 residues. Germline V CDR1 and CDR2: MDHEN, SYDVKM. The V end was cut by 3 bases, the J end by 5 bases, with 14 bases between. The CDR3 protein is CASSFAGRRNEQYF. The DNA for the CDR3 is TGTGCCAGCAGTTTCGCGGGACGGCGGAACGAGCAGTACTTC. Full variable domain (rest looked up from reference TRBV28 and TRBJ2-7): DVKVTQSSRYLVKRTGEKVFLECVQDMDHENMFWYRQDPGLGLRLIYFSYDVKMKEKGDIPEGYSVSREKKERFSLILESASTNQTSMYLCASSFAGRRNEQYFGPGTRLTVT.

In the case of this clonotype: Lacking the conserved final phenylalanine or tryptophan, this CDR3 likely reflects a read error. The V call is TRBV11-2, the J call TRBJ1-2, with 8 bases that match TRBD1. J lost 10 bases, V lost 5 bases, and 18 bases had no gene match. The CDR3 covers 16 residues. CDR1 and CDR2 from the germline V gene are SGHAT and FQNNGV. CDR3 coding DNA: TGTGCCAGCAGCCCGAGGGACAGGAGGCGGATAAATGCCTACACCCTC. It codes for CASSPRDRRRINAYTL.

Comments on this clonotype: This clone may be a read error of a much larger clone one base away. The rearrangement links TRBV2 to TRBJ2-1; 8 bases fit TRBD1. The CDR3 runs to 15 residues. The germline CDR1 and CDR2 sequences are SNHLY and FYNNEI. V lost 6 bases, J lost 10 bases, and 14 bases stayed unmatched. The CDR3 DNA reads TGTGCCAGCAGACTAACCTGGACAGGGTTTGCCGAGCAGTTCTTC. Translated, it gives CASRLTWTGFAEQFF.

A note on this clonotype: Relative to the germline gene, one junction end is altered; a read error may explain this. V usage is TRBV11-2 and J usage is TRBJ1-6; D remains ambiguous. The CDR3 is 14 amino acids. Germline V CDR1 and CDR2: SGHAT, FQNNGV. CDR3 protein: CARSGAAYKSPLHF. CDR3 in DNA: TGTGCCAGGTCAGGCGCGGCATATAAATCACCCCTCCACTTT. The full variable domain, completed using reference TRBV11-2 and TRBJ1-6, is EAGVAQSPRYKIIEKRQSVAFWCNPISGHATLYWYQQILGQGPKLLIQFQNNGVVDDSQLPKDRFSAERLKGVDSTLKIQPAKLEDSAVYLCARSGAAYKSPLHFGNGTRLTVT.